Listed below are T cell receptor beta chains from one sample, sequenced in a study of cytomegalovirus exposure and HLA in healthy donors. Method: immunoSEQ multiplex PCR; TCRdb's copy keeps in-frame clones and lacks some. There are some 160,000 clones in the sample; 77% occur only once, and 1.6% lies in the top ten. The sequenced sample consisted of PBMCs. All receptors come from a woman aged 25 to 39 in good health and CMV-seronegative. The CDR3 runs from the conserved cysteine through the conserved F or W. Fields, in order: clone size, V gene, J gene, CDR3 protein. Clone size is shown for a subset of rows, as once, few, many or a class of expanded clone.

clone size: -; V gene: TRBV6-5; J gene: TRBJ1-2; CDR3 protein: CASSHRGNYGYTF
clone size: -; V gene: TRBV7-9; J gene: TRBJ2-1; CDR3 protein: CASSYGGAYNEQFF
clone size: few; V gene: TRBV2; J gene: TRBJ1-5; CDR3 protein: CASNRRQGDGNSNQPQHF
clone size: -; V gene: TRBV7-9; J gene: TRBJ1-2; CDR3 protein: CASSLGGSFYGYTF
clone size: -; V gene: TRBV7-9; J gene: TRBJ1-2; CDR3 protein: CASSLGQGAQIYGYTF
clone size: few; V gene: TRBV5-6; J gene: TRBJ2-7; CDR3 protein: CASTDQGRYEQYF
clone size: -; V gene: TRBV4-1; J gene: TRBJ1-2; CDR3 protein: CASSQGLGGYGYTF
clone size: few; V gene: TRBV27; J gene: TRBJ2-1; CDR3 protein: CASGPLAGSSYNEQFF
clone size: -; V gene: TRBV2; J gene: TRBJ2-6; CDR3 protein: CASSWANPGANVLTF
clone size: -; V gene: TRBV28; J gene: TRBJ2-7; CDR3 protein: CASRLQGNRNEQYF
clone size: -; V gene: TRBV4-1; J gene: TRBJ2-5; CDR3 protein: CASSRGLQETQYF
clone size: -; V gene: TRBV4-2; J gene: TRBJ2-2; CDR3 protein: CASSQEAGLAGGPSGELFF
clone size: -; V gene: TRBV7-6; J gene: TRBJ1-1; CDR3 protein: CASRRGGLDTEAFF